The 10 T cell receptor beta chains listed next were all sequenced from one sample in a study of cytomegalovirus exposure and HLA in healthy donors. Use of 60 Vbeta and 13 Jbeta primers characterized the PCR. Some clones are missing from TCRdb's copy, which holds only in-frame ones; the method was immunoSEQ multiplex PCR. Of about 160,000 clones in the sample, approximately 81% are singletons; the top ten hold around 2.5%. Input material: PBMCs. The origin of the receptors is a female donor in good health and CMV-seronegative.

This chain joins TRBV10-3 and TRBJ2-5, with D perhaps matching TRBD1 (5 bases). The germline V and J ends were trimmed by 7 bases and 5 bases, with 26 bases remaining between them. The CDR3 sequence is 17 residues long. CDR1 and CDR2 from the germline V gene are ENHRY and SYGVKD. CDR3 loop: CAITPGWVEAGHETQYF. DNA for the CDR3: TGTGCCATCACCCCCGGTTGGGTCGAGGCAGGACACGAGACCCAGTACTTC.

The chain is built from TRBV7-9 and TRBJ1-2; a possible D gene is TRBD1 (5 bases). V lost 5 bases and J 2 bases, leaving 15 bases between the germline ends. The CDR3 is made up of 15 amino acids. CDR1 SEHNR and CDR2 FQNEAQ come from the germline V gene (reference sequence). The CDR3 sequence is CASSLHGRGNYGYTF. The DNA of the CDR3 is TGTGCCAGCAGCCTCCATGGGCGGGGGAACTATGGCTACACCTTC.

This clone was observed a few times. The CDR3 DNA reads TGTGCCAGCAGTGGCCTGTGGGGCGGCTACACCTTC. Amino acids: CASSGLWGGYTF. The chain combines TRBV2 with TRBJ1-2; possibly TRBD1 for D (5 bases). The CDR3 totals 12 residues. The germline CDR1 and CDR2 sequences are SNHLY and FYNNEI. The V end was cut by 4 bases, the J end by 8 bases, with 11 bases between.

The chain joins TRBV15 to TRBJ2-7; D might be TRBD2 (5 bases). V lost 5 bases to trimming and J lost 4 bases, with 12 bases between them. CDR1 is LNHNV, CDR2 YYDKDF, per germline (reference sequence). This CDR3 comprises 13 residues. The CDR3 protein is CATSEERRYEQYF. DNA of the CDR3: TGTGCCACCAGCGAGGAGCGGAGATACGAGCAGTACTTC.

The genes are TRBV25-1 and TRBJ2-2; D gene uncertain. The CDR3 runs to 14 residues. Per the germline V gene, CDR1 is MGHDK and CDR2 is SYGVNS. V shed 1 base and J shed 2 bases, with 5 bases lying between them. The CDR3 DNA reads as TGTGCCAGCAGTGAATTAGCTAACACCGGGGAGCTGTTTTTT. Its translation is CASSELANTGELFF.

V gene TRBV18 combines with J gene TRBJ2-5; no clear D gene. Germline-derived CDR1 and CDR2 are KGHSH and LQKENI. Trimming left V 3 bases short and J 4 bases short, with 12 bases between. CDR3 length: 14 residues. This CDR3 reads CASSPPTAGETQYF. The CDR3, as DNA: TGTGCCAGCTCACCCCCGACGGCAGGAGAGACCCAGTACTTC.

The V call is TRBV2, the J call TRBJ2-1, with TRBD2 matching over 9 bases. V was clipped by 4 bases and J by 5 bases; unmatched bases: 6. Germline V gives CDR1 SNHLY, CDR2 FYNNEI. The CDR3 has 15 residues. The CDR3 DNA sequence: TGTGCCAGCAGTGGGGGTAGCGGGAGAAACAATGAGCAGTTCTTC. It yields the protein CASSGGSGRNNEQFF.

The rearrangement uses TRBV7-6 and TRBJ2-2; D call uncertain. Trimming removed 5 bases from V and 13 bases from J, with 26 bases in between. The V gene's germline CDR1 is SGHVS and CDR2 FNYEAQ. The CDR3 has 16 amino acids. The CDR3 spells CASSPNPKDPREVLFF. In DNA form, the CDR3 reads TGTGCCAGCAGCCCGAACCCAAAAGACCCCCGCGAGGTGCTGTTTTTT. The whole variable domain, remainder taken from reference TRBV7-6 and TRBJ2-2, is GAGVSQSPRYKVTKRGQDVALRCDPISGHVSLYWYRQALGQGPEFLTYFNYEAQQDKSGLPNDRFSAERPEGSISTLTIQRTEQRDSAMYRCASSPNPKDPREVLFFGEGSRLTVL.

Concerning this clone: One junction end does not reproduce the germline sequence, and a read error may be involved. The genes are TRBV7-9 and TRBJ2-7; TRBD1 agrees at 7 bases. CDR1 is SEHNR, CDR2 FQNEAQ, per germline (reference sequence). There are 13 residues in the CDR3. The CDR3 sequence is CSSSLGTAYEQYF. The CDR3 nucleotides read TGTTCCAGCAGCTTAGGGACAGCCTACGAGCAGTACTTC.

V and J are TRBV7-2 and TRBJ1-1; D ambiguous. The germline V and J ends were trimmed by 1 base and 0 bases, with 12 bases remaining between them. This CDR3 contains 16 residues. Looked up from germline, CDR1 is SGHTA and CDR2 is FQGNSA. The CDR3 sequence is CASSLVLVRLNTEAFF. CDR3 coding DNA: TGTGCCAGCAGCTTAGTCCTGGTCCGGTTGAACACTGAAGCTTTCTTT. The whole variable domain, filled in from reference TRBV7-2 and TRBJ1-1, reads GAGVSQSPSNKVTEKGKDVELRCDPISGHTALYWYRQSLGQGLEFLIYFQGNSAPDKSGLPSDRFSAERTGGSVSTLTIQRTQQEDSAVYLCASSLVLVRLNTEAFFGQGTRLTVV.